The clone carrying this TCR beta chain was observed a few times. Its antigen is currently unknown. It was roughly 10 milliliters of peripheral blood that were drawn from each donor. There were at least 5.5 micrograms of total RNA extracted from every sample. Germline V gene lookup returns CDR1 MDHEN and CDR2 SYDVKM. V dropped 6 bases and J dropped 0; count of bases not matched to a gene: 10. CDR3 length: 17 residues. This entry is derived from a study of blood T cells in healthy people across ages. Study-wide results and limits: Changes seen in expanded clonotypes were possibly confounded by donor CMV status left unknown. A greater number of naive CD4+ cells and higher diversity distinguished long-lived donors from aged donors.

Then a second PCR, running about 6 to 12 cycles, was carried out with a sample-barcoded 5' primer and a J-beta primer mix. TCRdb called the 5' RACE reads again in MiXCR, with one record for every CDR3 protein. The profile shows about 1.6 million distinct CDR3 sequences, about 35% of them singletons. The clonotype comes from a woman aged 25 to 45 in good health. This sequence joins TRBV28 and TRBJ1-2, with TRBD1 matching over 10 bases. The sequencing input was blood. The CDR3 loop is CASSAFTGQGANYGYTF. Here the CDR3 DNA reads TGTGCCAGCAGCGCGTTTACAGGACAGGGGGCTAACTATGGCTACACCTTC.